A single sample is the source of the 22 T cell receptor beta chains below, sequenced in a study of blood T cell repertoires in COVID-19 (dated by TCRdb to about 2020). Libraries were built with the immunoSEQ multiplex PCR assay. TCRdb retrieved this table from immuneACCESS and kept in-frame rearrangements only. Not all clones are present; in checked studies, unresolved V genes account for under half, and no reason is known for the remainder. This sample gives 200,000 to 250,000 clones in total; approximately 84% of them show up just once. Together, the top ten hold approximately 3% of the sample. Sequencing was done on a sample of peripheral blood. The receptors were sampled from a woman under 40 who had recovered from COVID-19.

The chain joins TRBV19 to TRBJ2-1; TRBD2 matches 9 bases. Trimming took 6 bases from V and 4 from J; bases not matched to a gene: 10. Germline CDR1 LNHDA, CDR2 SQIVND (reference sequence). The CDR3 has 16 residues. The CDR3 is CASRNAGGGEYNEQFF. DNA of the CDR3: TGTGCCAGTAGGAACGCGGGCGGGGGGGAATACAATGAGCAGTTCTTC.

The chain has TRBV15 and TRBJ2-1, with TRBD1 identical over 12 bases. The CDR3 contains 16 residues. V lost 1 base and J lost 3; bases outside the gene matches: 1. Per the germline V gene, CDR1 is LNHNV and CDR2 is YYDKDF (reference sequence). CDR3 sequence: CATSRGDRGLYNEQFF. In nucleotides, the CDR3 is TGTGCCACCAGCAGAGGGGACAGGGGGCTCTACAATGAGCAGTTCTTC.

The chain is built from TRBV7-2 and TRBJ2-7; weak D call: TRBD1 (6 bases). V lost 1 base and J 0 bases, leaving 10 bases between the germline ends. CDR3 size: 15 residues. Germline V lookup: CDR1 SGHTA, CDR2 FQGNSA. The CDR3 sequence is CASSLVDRSSYEQYF. CDR3 sequence (DNA): TGTGCCAGCAGCTTAGTAGACAGGAGCTCCTACGAGCAGTACTTC.

The chain employs TRBV5-1 and TRBJ1-4; the match to TRBD1 covers 9 bases. The germline V gene encodes CDR1 SGHRS and CDR2 YFSETQ. Trimming took 4 bases from V and 3 from J; bases not matched to a gene: 4. The CDR3 has 15 amino acids. The CDR3 protein is CASSKTGGSNEKLFF. As DNA, the CDR3 is TGCGCCAGCAGCAAGACAGGGGGATCTAATGAAAAACTGTTTTTT.

This clone appeared a few times. This chain links TRBV14 with TRBJ1-2; D gene uncertain. The V and J ends lost 2 bases and 6 bases respectively, with 10 bases between them. The V gene's germline CDR1 is SGHDN and CDR2 FVKESK. The length of the CDR3 is 13 residues. The DNA for the CDR3 is TGTGCCAGCAGCCAATTCGTTGTTGATGGCTACACCTTC. Amino acids: CASSQFVVDGYTF.

The chain links TRBV6-2 or TRBV6-3 to TRBJ2-7; 8 bases agree with TRBD1. The CDR3 is 15 residues long. Trimming at V came to 5 bases and at J to 8 bases, leaving 14 bases not matched to a gene. Looked up from germline, CDR1 is MNHEY and CDR2 is SVGEGT. CDR3 in amino acids: CASSPGTGGAMKQYF. The CDR3 nucleotides are TGTGCCAGCAGTCCCGGGACAGGAGGAGCTATGAAGCAGTACTTC.

The chain couples TRBV2 to TRBJ1-1, with D possibly matching TRBD1 (5 bases). Trimming pared 3 bases from V and 4 bases from J, leaving 9 bases between. This CDR3 region has 13 residues. Per germline, CDR1 SNHLY and CDR2 FYNNEI. The CDR3 bases are TGTGCCAGCAGTGATACGGGGGTCACTGAAGCTTTCTTT. It specifies CASSDTGVTEAFF. The full variable domain, with the rest looked up from reference TRBV2 and TRBJ1-1, is EPEVTQTPSHQVTQMGQEVILRCVPISNHLYFYWYRQILGQKVEFLVSFYNNEISEKSEIFDDQFSVERPDGSNFTLKIRSTKLEDSAMYFCASSDTGVTEAFFGQGTRLTVV.

CDR3 residues: CASTRGTSGEQAQYF. The CDR3 region has the DNA TGTGCCAGCACCCGAGGGACTAGCGGGGAACAAGCCCAGTACTTC. V is TRBV2 and J is TRBJ2-5; 13 positions agree with TRBD2. Trimming removed 7 bases from V and 9 bases from J; junction bases left unmatched: 11. Looked up from germline, CDR1 is SNHLY and CDR2 is FYNNEI. The CDR3 has 15 amino acids.

V is TRBV10-3 and J is TRBJ2-3; the match to TRBD2 covers 10 bases. The ends lost 11 bases at V and 2 bases at J; junction bases unmatched: 16. The CDR3 consists of 17 residues. Looked up from germline, CDR1 is ENHRY and CDR2 is SYGVKD. In nucleotides, the CDR3 is TGTGCCGTCCTCGCTCGAGTCAGCGGGGGGGCCACAGATACGCAGTATTTT. Its protein product is CAVLARVSGGATDTQYF.

This chain joins TRBV5-1 and TRBJ1-6; unclear D gene. Germline CDR1 reads SGHRS; CDR2 reads YFSETQ. The germline V and J ends were trimmed by 5 bases and 4 bases, with 7 bases remaining between them. This CDR3 contains 13 residues. The CDR3 DNA reads as TGCGCCAGCAGACAGCAGTATAATTCACCCCTCCACTTT. It codes for CASRQQYNSPLHF.

The chain recombines TRBV4-1 with TRBJ1-1; 10 bases fit TRBD1. Losses at the gene ends were 4 bases for V and 6 bases for J; bases not matched to a gene: 8. Germline V gene sequence: CDR1 MGHRA, CDR2 YSYEKL. This CDR3 region has 15 residues. DNA of the CDR3: TGCGCCAGCAGCCTAAGACAGGGGGCAATGTCTGAAGCTTTCTTT. As protein: CASSLRQGAMSEAFF.

This chain joins TRBV10-2 and TRBJ2-3, with unresolved D. V was shortened by 2 bases and J by 3 bases, with 6 bases between the two germline ends. Per germline, CDR1 WSHSY and CDR2 SAAADI. The CDR3 has 13 amino acids. The CDR3 spells CASSEKRTDTQYF. As DNA, the CDR3 is TGCGCCAGCAGTGAGAAGAGGACAGATACGCAGTATTTT.

V usage is TRBV6-2 or TRBV6-3 and J usage is TRBJ1-5, with a possible D match to TRBD1 (5 bases). This CDR3 spans 14 amino acids. Germline CDR1 reads MNHEY; CDR2 reads SVGEGT. The germline V and J ends were trimmed by 3 bases and 5 bases, with 11 bases remaining between them. Here the CDR3 reads CASSYPGLYQPQHF. Here the CDR3 DNA reads TGTGCCAGCAGTTATCCAGGGCTATATCAGCCCCAGCATTTT.

The table lists this clone with a count of one. The chain has TRBV6-6 and TRBJ2-5; 10 bases are shared with TRBD1. After removal of 0 bases from V and 4 bases from J, the junction contained 5 bases not matched to a gene. Germline-derived CDR1 and CDR2 are MNHNY and SVGAGI (reference sequence). The CDR3 runs 16 residues. The chain's CDR3 is CASSYSTTGGPETQYF. The CDR3 nucleotides are TGTGCCAGCAGTTACTCGACGACAGGGGGCCCAGAGACCCAGTACTTC.

The rearrangement joins TRBV5-1 to TRBJ2-2; D possibly corresponds to TRBD2 (6 bases). Germline values: CDR1 SGHRS, CDR2 YFSETQ. The CDR3 is 13 residues long. V gave up 4 bases and J gave up 4 bases, with 8 bases separating them. CDR3 loop: CASSETSTGELFF. Written as DNA, the CDR3 is TGCGCCAGCAGCGAGACTAGCACCGGGGAGCTGTTTTTT.

A single count supports this clone. V is TRBV7-2 and J is TRBJ2-3, with unresolved D. There are 12 residues in the CDR3. Germline CDR1 reads SGHTA; CDR2 reads FQGNSA. Trimming pared 3 bases from V and 4 bases from J, leaving 5 bases between. This CDR3 is CASSFSSDTQYF. DNA for the CDR3: TGTGCCAGCAGCTTTTCTTCAGATACGCAGTATTTT.

This sequence joins TRBV7-6 and TRBJ1-1; TRBD1 aligns across 7 bases. The CDR3 has 17 amino acids. Germline CDR1 reads SGHVS; CDR2 reads FNYEAQ. J was trimmed by 2 bases and V by 1 base; bases with no gene match: 10. The CDR3 sequence: CASSLDRGRRLNTEAFF. The CDR3 coding sequence is TGTGCCAGCAGCTTAGACAGGGGCCGCCGGCTCAACACTGAAGCTTTCTTT. Full variable domain (remainder filled in from reference TRBV7-6 and TRBJ1-1): GAGVSQSPRYKVTKRGQDVALRCDPISGHVSLYWYRQALGQGPEFLTYFNYEAQQDKSGLPNDRFSAERPEGSISTLTIQRTEQRDSAMYRCASSLDRGRRLNTEAFFGQGTRLTVV.

V is TRBV21-1 and J is TRBJ2-7; the D call in the table, TRBD1, was not verified against the DNA. TRBV21-1 is assigned pseudogene status. The CDR3 is 15 amino acids. CDR3 sequence reads: CASSKVVAGRYEQYF. CDR3 bases: TGTGCCAGCAGCAAAGTCGTAGCAGGGCGCTACGAGCAGTACTTC.

This chain connects TRBV7-9 to TRBJ2-5; tentatively, D is TRBD1 (6 bases). The CDR3 totals 13 residues. The ends were cut back, 6 bases at V and 3 bases at J, with 11 bases in the middle. Germline CDR1 reads SEHNR; CDR2 reads FQNEAQ (reference sequence). The CDR3, as DNA: TGTGCCAGCAGTCGGACAGTTGAAGAGACCCAGTACTTC. It is translated as CASSRTVEETQYF.

This chain joins TRBV5-1 and TRBJ1-1; 9 nucleotides line up with TRBD1. V dropped 7 bases and J dropped 0; count of bases not matched to a gene: 4. This CDR3 has 14 amino acids. CDR1 is SGHRS and CDR2 is YFSETQ in the germline V gene. The CDR3 DNA reads TGCGCCAGCGCCGGGACAGGGTTGAACACTGAAGCTTTCTTT. Translated, it gives CASAGTGLNTEAFF.

V usage is TRBV6-7 and J usage is TRBJ2-5, with 7 bases identical to TRBD1. TRBV6-7 is placed among ORFs of uncertain function. This CDR3 spans 18 amino acids. Trimming removed 0 bases from V and 3 bases from J; junction bases left unmatched: 13. The CDR3 protein is CASSYSTSTLTGEETQYF. In DNA form, the CDR3 reads TGTGCCAGCAGTTACTCGACCTCCACGTTAACAGGGGAAGAGACCCAGTACTTC.

The chain combines TRBV18 with TRBJ2-5; 8 bases agree with TRBD1. The ends lost 8 bases at V and 2 bases at J; junction bases unmatched: 1. The CDR3 is 12 residues long. Germline V gene lookup returns CDR1 KGHSH and CDR2 LQKENI. The CDR3 loop is CASRTGQETQYF. CDR3 coding DNA: TGTGCCAGCCGGACAGGGCAAGAGACCCAGTACTTC.